The rows below give T cell receptor beta chains drawn from one sample of a study of blood T cells in healthy people across ages. Via MiXCR, TCRdb re-called the 5' RACE reads, giving one row per CDR3 protein. Of around 280,000 distinct CDR3 sequences in the sample, roughly 29% were seen once. The source material was blood. These TCRs come from an older woman in good health. Each CDR3 is given with its conserved first and last residue. The size entry is marked missing in some rows and otherwise reads once, few, many or a size class.

size: NA; J: TRBJ2-7; V: TRBV7-2; CDR3: CASSSTFAGGPSYEQYF
size: few; J: TRBJ2-1; V: TRBV5-1; CDR3: CASSLDASGQGAGEQFF
size: few; J: TRBJ2-1; V: TRBV29-1; CDR3: CSVGVPTRTSVGEQFF
size: few; J: TRBJ1-1; V: TRBV12-3/TRBV12-4; CDR3: CASRGRGTATEAFF
size: few; J: TRBJ1-3; V: TRBV9; CDR3: CASSKTGGSSGNTIYF
size: few; J: NA; V: TRBV7-9; CDR3: CASSVALGNEQFF
size: many; J: TRBJ1-3; V: TRBV3-1; CDR3: CASSQGNTIYF
size: NA; J: TRBJ2-3; V: TRBV29-1; CDR3: CSVEAGSTDTQYF
size: NA; J: TRBJ2-1; V: TRBV3-1; CDR3: CASSQDSSGNNEQFF
size: NA; J: TRBJ1-6; V: TRBV7-9; CDR3: CASSLNNSPLHF
size: few; J: NA; V: TRBV24-1; CDR3: CATSDPGQGGETQYF
size: once; J: TRBJ2-7; V: TRBV12-3/TRBV12-4; CDR3: CASSFFGQGVEQYF
size: few; J: TRBJ1-2; V: TRBV7-9; CDR3: CASSPLPGGGGYTF
size: few; J: TRBJ2-7; V: TRBV4-1; CDR3: CASSHPAGQGYYEQYF
size: few; J: TRBJ2-7; V: TRBV29-1; CDR3: CSAWGNEQYF
size: many; J: TRBJ2-4; V: TRBV28; CDR3: CASSTLTATQYF
size: NA; J: TRBJ2-2; V: TRBV7-6; CDR3: CASSKRGGSGELFF